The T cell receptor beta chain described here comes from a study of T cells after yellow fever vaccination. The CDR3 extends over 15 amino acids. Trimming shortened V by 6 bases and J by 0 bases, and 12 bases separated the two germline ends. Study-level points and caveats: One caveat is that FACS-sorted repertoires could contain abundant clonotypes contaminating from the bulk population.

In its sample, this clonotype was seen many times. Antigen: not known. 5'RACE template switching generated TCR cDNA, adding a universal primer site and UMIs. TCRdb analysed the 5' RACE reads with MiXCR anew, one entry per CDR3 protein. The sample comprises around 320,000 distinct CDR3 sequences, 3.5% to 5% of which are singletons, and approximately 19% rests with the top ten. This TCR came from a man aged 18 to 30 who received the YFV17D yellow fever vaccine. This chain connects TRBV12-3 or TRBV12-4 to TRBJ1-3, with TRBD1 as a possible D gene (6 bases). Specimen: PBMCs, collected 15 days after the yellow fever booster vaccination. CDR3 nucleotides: TGTGCCAGCAGGGCACAGGGCCCCTCTGGAAACACCATATATTTT. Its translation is CASRAQGPSGNTIYF.